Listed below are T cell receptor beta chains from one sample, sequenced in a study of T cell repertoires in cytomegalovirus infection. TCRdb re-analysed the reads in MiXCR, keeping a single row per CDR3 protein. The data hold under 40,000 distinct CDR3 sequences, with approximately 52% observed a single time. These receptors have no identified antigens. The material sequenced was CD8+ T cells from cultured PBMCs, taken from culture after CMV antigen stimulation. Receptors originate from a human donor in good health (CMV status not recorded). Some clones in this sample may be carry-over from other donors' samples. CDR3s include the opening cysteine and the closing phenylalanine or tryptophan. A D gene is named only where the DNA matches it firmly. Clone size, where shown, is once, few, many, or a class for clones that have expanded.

TGTGCCAGCAGCTCCGTTGACAGAGGCTACGAGCAGTACTTC CASSSVDRGYEQYF . TRBV7-9 . TRBJ2-7
TGTGCCAGCAGCCTATTGGACAAGTCAGGGGATACGCAGTATTTT CASSLLDKSGDTQYF . TRBV11-1 . TRBJ2-3
TGTGCCAGCAGCCCGGGGGGTACCTACAATGAGCAGTTCTTC CASSPGGTYNEQFF TRBD2 TRBV7-8 many TRBJ2-1
TGCAGTGCTAGAGATAGCGGGAATCGGGGCACAGATACGCAGTATTTT CSARDSGNRGTDTQYF TRBD2 TRBV20-1 once TRBJ2-3
TGCAGTGCTAGAGGGCCCGGGACAGCGAACACCGGGGAGCTGTTTTTT CSARGPGTANTGELFF TRBD1 TRBV20-1 . TRBJ2-2
TGTGCCAGCAGCCCGCCTGGACTTCTGGGGGAAGGCTACACCTTC CASSPPGLLGEGYTF . TRBV12-3/TRBV12-4 once TRBJ1-2
TGTGCCAGCAGCTTGGGCGGACACTCCTACGAGCAGTACTTC CASSLGGHSYEQYF . TRBV7-9 . TRBJ2-7
TGTGCCAGCAGCTTAGTCAGGGAAGAGACCCAGTACTTC CASSLVREETQYF . TRBV7-6 . TRBJ2-5
TGTGCCAGCAGCTCCCGGACTAGCGGGAGTGAAGCGGAGTATTTT CASSSRTSGSEAEYF TRBD2 TRBV7-8 many TRBJ2-3
TGTGCCAGCAGTTTAAGGGGGACAGCAATACTACCGAGCAATCAGCCCCAGCATTTT CASSLRGTAILPSNQPQHF TRBD1 TRBV28 . TRBJ1-5
TGTGCCAGCAAAACAGGGAAGAATGAGCAGTTCTTC CASKTGKNEQFF . TRBV6-1 . TRBJ2-1